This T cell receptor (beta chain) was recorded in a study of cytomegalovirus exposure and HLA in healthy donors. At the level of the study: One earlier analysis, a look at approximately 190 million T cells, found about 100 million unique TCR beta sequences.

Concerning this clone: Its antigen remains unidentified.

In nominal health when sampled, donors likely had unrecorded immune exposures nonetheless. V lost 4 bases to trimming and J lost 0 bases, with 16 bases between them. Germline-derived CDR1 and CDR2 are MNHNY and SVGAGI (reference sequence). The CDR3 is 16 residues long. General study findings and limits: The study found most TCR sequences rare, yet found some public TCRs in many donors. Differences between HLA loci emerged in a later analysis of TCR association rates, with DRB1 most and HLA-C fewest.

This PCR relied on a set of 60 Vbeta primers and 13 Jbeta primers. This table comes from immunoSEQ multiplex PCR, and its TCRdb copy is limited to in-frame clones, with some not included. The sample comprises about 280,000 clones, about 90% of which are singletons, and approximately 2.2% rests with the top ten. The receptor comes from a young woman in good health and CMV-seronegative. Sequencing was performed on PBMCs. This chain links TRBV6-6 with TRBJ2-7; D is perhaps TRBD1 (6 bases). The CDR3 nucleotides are TGTGCCAGCAGTTCTATAAGGACAGAGAGCTCCTACGAGCAGTACTTC. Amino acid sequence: CASSSIRTESSYEQYF.